The 6 T cell receptor beta chains below were found in one sample sequenced in a study of memory CD4+ T cells and cytomegalovirus serostatus. The sort gate was single viable CD3+CD4+CD8-CD45RO+ cells for memory CD4+ T cells. Profiling relied on immunoSEQ multiplex PCR, and the TCRdb table lists in-frame clones only, not all of them. Here the sample spans 55,000 to 65,000 clones, roughly 80% being singletons. The specimen sequenced was memory CD4+ T cells from blood. Every receptor here comes from an adult in good health and CMV-seronegative.

In DNA form, the CDR3 reads TGTGCCAGCAGCACCCGGGACAGGAGGACTGAAGCTTTCTTT. Its translation: CASSTRDRRTEAFF. The chain recombines TRBV5-8 with TRBJ1-1; TRBD1 aligns across 8 bases. V lost 4 bases, J lost 5 bases, and 7 bases stayed unmatched. The CDR3 loop spans 14 amino acids. Per germline, CDR1 SGHTS and CDR2 YDEGEE.

The chain links TRBV2 to TRBJ1-1; D remains ambiguous. The CDR3 loop spans 13 amino acids. The germline CDR1 and CDR2 sequences are SNHLY and FYNNEI. V was clipped by 11 bases and J by 0 bases, with 13 bases between them. CDR3 protein: CAGRYGVNTEAFF. CDR3 bases: TGTGCCGGCCGATATGGGGTGAACACTGAAGCTTTCTTT.

The rearrangement uses TRBV5-1 and TRBJ2-7; TRBD1 matches 8 bases. After removal of 0 bases from V and 6 bases from J, the junction contained 5 bases not matched to a gene. CDR1 SGHRS and CDR2 YFSETQ come from the germline V gene. The CDR3 is 14 residues long. The CDR3 DNA reads as TGCGCCAGCAGCTTGGTTCAGGGGGCTCTCGAGCAGTACTTC. Translating it yields CASSLVQGALEQYF.

This chain links TRBV5-6 with TRBJ2-7; TRBD1 aligns across 7 bases. Germline V gene lookup returns CDR1 SGHDT and CDR2 YYEEEE. V shed 5 bases, J shed 4 bases, and the junction held 3 bases outside the gene matches. The CDR3 totals 12 residues. The CDR3 loop reads CASSRQGYEQYF. The CDR3 nucleotides are TGTGCCAGCAGTCGACAGGGTTACGAGCAGTACTTC.

The table lists this clone with a count of one. V and J are TRBV29-1 and TRBJ1-1; weak D call: TRBD1 (6 bases). Germline CDR1 reads SQVTM; CDR2 reads ANQGSEA. V was pared by 7 bases and J by 7 bases, with 19 bases between. The CDR3 runs to 13 residues. DNA for the CDR3: TGCAGCGCCGGGGGCGGACAAGTTCTTGAAGCTTTCTTT. This encodes CSAGGGQVLEAFF.

J is TRBJ1-2 and V is TRBV5-4; D not certain. V was cut by 4 bases and J by 1 base, with 5 bases left in between. This CDR3 has 12 amino acids. Germline CDR1 reads SGHNT; CDR2 reads YYREEE (reference sequence). CDR3 nucleotide sequence: TGTGCCAGCAGCGGGCATAACTATGGCTACACCTTC. Amino acids: CASSGHNYGYTF. Complete variable domain (other parts from reference TRBV5-4 and TRBJ1-2): ETGVTQSPTHLIKTRGQQVTLRCSSQSGHNTVSWYQQALGQGPQFIFQYYREEENGRGNFPPRFSGLQFPNYSSELNVNALELDDSALYLCASSGHNYGYTFGSGTRLTVV.